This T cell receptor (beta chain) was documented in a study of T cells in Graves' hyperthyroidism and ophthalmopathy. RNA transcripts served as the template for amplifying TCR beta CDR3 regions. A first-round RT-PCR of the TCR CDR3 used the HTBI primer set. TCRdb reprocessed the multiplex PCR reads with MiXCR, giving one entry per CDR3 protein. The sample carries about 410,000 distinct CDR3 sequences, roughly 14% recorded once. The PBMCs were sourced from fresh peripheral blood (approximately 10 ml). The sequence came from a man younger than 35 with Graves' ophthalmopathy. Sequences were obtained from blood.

This CDR3 is CASSRTRGTDTQYF. The CDR3 nucleotides are TGTGCCAGCAGCCGGACTAGGGGCACAGATACGCAGTATTTT. This chain uses TRBV27 with TRBJ2-3; 7 bases are shared with TRBD2. Looked up from germline, CDR1 is MNHEY and CDR2 is SMNVEV (reference sequence). Trimming cost V 6 bases and J 1 base; bases outside gene matches: 4. The CDR3 is made up of 14 amino acids.